This T cell receptor beta chain was observed in a study of T-cell memory formation after mild COVID-19. Looking at the study overall: Among the donors, TCR clusters were largely specific to each donor.

Notes on this clonotype: Its antigen remains unidentified.

cDNA libraries for TCR alpha and TCR beta, carrying sample barcodes and UMIs, came from 5'RACE with constant-segment primers. Using its own MiXCR run on the 5' RACE reads, TCRdb lists one record per CDR3 protein. The profile shows about 340,000 distinct CDR3 sequences, roughly 13% of them singletons. The CDR3 runs 16 residues. With 1 base clipped from V and 3 bases from J, the junction kept 5 bases outside the gene matches. CDR1 and CDR2 from the germline V gene are SGHNT and YENEEA. General study points: Those CD4+ clones that contracted were mainly in CM and EM (CD8+ ones in EMRA). CD4+ bias marked clones expanding day 15 to 37, unlike balanced contracting clones.

The material sequenced was PBMCs or a T cell subset sorted from them (not recorded which). This sequence joins TRBV11-3 and TRBJ2-2; 7 nucleotides align to TRBD1. This receptor was identified in a young man who had mild COVID-19 (a few samples of this study predate the infection). Cell type and time point are not known. DNA of the CDR3: TGTGCCAGCAGCTTAGGTACAGGGGAAGACACCGGGGAGCTGTTTTTT. It is translated as CASSLGTGEDTGELFF.